The rows below give T cell receptor beta chains drawn from one sample of a study of technical replicates of blood from four donors. Profiling relied on immunoSEQ multiplex PCR, and the TCRdb table lists in-frame clones only, not all of them. Here the sample spans tens of thousands of clones, about 92% being singletons. The sample consisted of T cells isolated from PBMCs. Receptor source: a human donor in good health. CDR3s leave out the opening cysteine and the closing phenylalanine or tryptophan. Fields, in order: V gene, J gene, CDR3 protein.

v_gene: TRBV5-1; j_gene: TRBJ1-4; CDR3aa: ASSLADRRNEKLF
v_gene: TRBV30; j_gene: TRBJ2-7; CDR3aa: AWRSGYFSYEQY
v_gene: TRBV6-1; j_gene: TRBJ1-2; CDR3aa: ASSEPTGDYGYT
v_gene: TRBV10-2; j_gene: TRBJ2-7; CDR3aa: ASSPTRDRIYEQY
v_gene: TRBV6-6; j_gene: TRBJ1-2; CDR3aa: ASSPLLQPNYGYT
v_gene: TRBV5-4; j_gene: TRBJ2-7; CDR3aa: ASSSDRPTYEQY
v_gene: TRBV19; j_gene: TRBJ1-2; CDR3aa: ATTDRGDGYT
v_gene: TRBV19; j_gene: TRBJ2-2; CDR3aa: ASGGYGELF
v_gene: TRBV29-1; j_gene: TRBJ1-1; CDR3aa: SVHGTPNTEAF
v_gene: TRBV7-9; j_gene: TRBJ1-5; CDR3aa: ASSLGQGGELGNQPQH
v_gene: TRBV11-3; j_gene: TRBJ2-1; CDR3aa: ASSLTGFDGDEQF
v_gene: TRBV10-2; j_gene: TRBJ2-3; CDR3aa: ASRDLAGGGTDTQY
v_gene: TRBV7-9; j_gene: TRBJ2-7; CDR3aa: ASSFAEKGVYEQY
v_gene: TRBV7-6; j_gene: TRBJ2-7; CDR3aa: ASSSAYEQY
v_gene: TRBV4-1; j_gene: TRBJ1-4; CDR3aa: ASSGTGAEKLF
v_gene: TRBV6-5; j_gene: TRBJ2-2; CDR3aa: ASSWTSGVAGELF
v_gene: TRBV18; j_gene: TRBJ2-7; CDR3aa: ASSLPPGQGSYEQY
v_gene: TRBV4-2; j_gene: TRBJ2-7; CDR3aa: ASSTRVGGASYEQY
v_gene: TRBV2; j_gene: TRBJ1-2; CDR3aa: ASSVWDRVRDYGYT
v_gene: TRBV7-9; j_gene: TRBJ2-1; CDR3aa: ASSLAGLAGLF
v_gene: TRBV6-5; j_gene: TRBJ1-2; CDR3aa: ASSSLSGVNGYT
v_gene: TRBV7-2; j_gene: TRBJ2-1; CDR3aa: ASSLAGGILYNEQF
v_gene: TRBV30; j_gene: TRBJ2-7; CDR3aa: AWSVRVETFSYEQY
v_gene: TRBV29-1; j_gene: TRBJ2-2; CDR3aa: SVLGTANTGELF
v_gene: TRBV6-1; j_gene: TRBJ2-7; CDR3aa: ATEAGLAGVYEQY
v_gene: TRBV28; j_gene: TRBJ1-2; CDR3aa: ASSSLTDYGYT
v_gene: TRBV7-2; j_gene: TRBJ2-7; CDR3aa: ASSLAGGHEQY
v_gene: TRBV10-3; j_gene: TRBJ2-3; CDR3aa: AINPAERTDTQY
v_gene: TRBV3-1/TRBV3-2; j_gene: TRBJ2-7; CDR3aa: ATYRAGY
v_gene: TRBV6-5; j_gene: TRBJ2-7; CDR3aa: ASSGIEGHEQY
v_gene: TRBV5-6; j_gene: TRBJ2-1; CDR3aa: ASSFEIEQF
v_gene: TRBV4-1; j_gene: TRBJ2-7; CDR3aa: ASSPRGTGDGRDFEQY
v_gene: TRBV11-2; j_gene: TRBJ2-6; CDR3aa: ASRKWGGASGANVLT
v_gene: TRBV4-1; j_gene: TRBJ2-1; CDR3aa: ASSPREVASNEQF
v_gene: TRBV28; j_gene: TRBJ2-1; CDR3aa: ASSSSGRASDEQF
v_gene: TRBV28; j_gene: TRBJ2-7; CDR3aa: ASSFSDRGYEQY
v_gene: TRBV5-4; j_gene: TRBJ1-2; CDR3aa: ASSTEGGARGYT
v_gene: TRBV10-3; j_gene: TRBJ2-7; CDR3aa: AISEGGTAYEQY
v_gene: TRBV29-1; j_gene: TRBJ2-1; CDR3aa: SVGRGDGFNEQF
v_gene: TRBV5-1; j_gene: TRBJ1-1; CDR3aa: ASSGMTGATEAF
v_gene: TRBV5-1; j_gene: TRBJ2-7; CDR3aa: ASSLGPQVTPYEQY
v_gene: TRBV5-4; j_gene: TRBJ2-3; CDR3aa: ASSLERGGAADTQY
v_gene: TRBV6-5; j_gene: TRBJ2-7; CDR3aa: ASSYFTGDEQY
v_gene: TRBV18; j_gene: TRBJ2-5; CDR3aa: ASSTDRVETQY
v_gene: TRBV7-3; j_gene: TRBJ2-3; CDR3aa: ASSFSGVGDTQY
v_gene: TRBV27; j_gene: TRBJ2-7; CDR3aa: ASSSDRVGYEQY
v_gene: TRBV5-5; j_gene: TRBJ1-1; CDR3aa: ASTLPGAGEAF
v_gene: TRBV4-1; j_gene: TRBJ2-7; CDR3aa: ASSQDNDEQY
v_gene: TRBV28; j_gene: TRBJ2-7; CDR3aa: ASSFSAGDGKQY
v_gene: TRBV10-3; j_gene: TRBJ2-2; CDR3aa: AISDPTRLAGVTGELF